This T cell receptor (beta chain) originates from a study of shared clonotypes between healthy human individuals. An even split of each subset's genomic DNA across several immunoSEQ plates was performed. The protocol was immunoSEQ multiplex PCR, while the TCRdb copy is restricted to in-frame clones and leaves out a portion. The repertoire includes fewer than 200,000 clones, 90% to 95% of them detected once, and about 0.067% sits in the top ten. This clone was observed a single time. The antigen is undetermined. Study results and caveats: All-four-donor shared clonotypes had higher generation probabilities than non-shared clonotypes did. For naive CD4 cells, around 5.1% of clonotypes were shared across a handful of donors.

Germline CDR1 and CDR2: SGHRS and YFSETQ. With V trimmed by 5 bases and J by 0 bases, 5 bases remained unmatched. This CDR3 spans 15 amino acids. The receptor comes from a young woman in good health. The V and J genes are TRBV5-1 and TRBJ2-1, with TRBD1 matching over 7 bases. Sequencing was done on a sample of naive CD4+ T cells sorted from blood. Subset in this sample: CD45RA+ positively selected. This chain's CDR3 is CASRRTGGSYNEQFF. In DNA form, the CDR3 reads TGCGCCAGCAGAAGGACAGGAGGCTCCTACAATGAGCAGTTCTTC.